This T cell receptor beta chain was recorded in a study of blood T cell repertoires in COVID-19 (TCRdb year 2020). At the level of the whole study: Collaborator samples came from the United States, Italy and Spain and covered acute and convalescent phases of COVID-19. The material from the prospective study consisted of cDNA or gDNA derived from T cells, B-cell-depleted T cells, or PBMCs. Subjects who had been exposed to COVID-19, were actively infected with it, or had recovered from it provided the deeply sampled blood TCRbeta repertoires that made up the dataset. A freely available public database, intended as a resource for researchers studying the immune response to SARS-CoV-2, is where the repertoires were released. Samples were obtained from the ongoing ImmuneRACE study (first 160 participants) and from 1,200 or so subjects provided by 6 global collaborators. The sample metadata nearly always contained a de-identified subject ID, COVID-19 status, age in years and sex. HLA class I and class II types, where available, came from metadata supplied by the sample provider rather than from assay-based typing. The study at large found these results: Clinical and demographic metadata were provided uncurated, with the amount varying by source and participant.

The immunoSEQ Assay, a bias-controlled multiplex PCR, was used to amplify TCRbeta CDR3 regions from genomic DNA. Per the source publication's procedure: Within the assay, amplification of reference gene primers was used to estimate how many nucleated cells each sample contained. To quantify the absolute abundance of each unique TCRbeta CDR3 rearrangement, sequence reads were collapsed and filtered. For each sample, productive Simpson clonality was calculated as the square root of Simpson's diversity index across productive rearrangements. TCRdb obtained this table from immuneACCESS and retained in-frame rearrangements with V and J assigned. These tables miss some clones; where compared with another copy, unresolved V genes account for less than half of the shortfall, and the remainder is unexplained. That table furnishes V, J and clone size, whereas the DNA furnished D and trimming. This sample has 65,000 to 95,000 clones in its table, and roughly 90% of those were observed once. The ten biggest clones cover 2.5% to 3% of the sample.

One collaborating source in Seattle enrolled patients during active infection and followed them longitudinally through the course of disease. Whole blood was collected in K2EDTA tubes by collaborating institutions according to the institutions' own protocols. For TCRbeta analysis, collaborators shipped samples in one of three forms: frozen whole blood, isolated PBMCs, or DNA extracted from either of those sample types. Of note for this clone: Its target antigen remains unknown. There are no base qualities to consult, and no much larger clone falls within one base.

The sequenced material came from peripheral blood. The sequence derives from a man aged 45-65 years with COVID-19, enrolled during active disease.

The DNA reads as follows: TGTGCCAGTAGTCCGAAGTCCCGGGACAGACACGAGCAGTACTTC. It translates as CASSPKSRDRHEQYF. The V and J segments used are TRBV19 and TRBJ2-7, with 7 bases aligning to TRBD1. CDR1 and CDR2 are drawn from the germline V gene (reference sequence): LNHDA, SQIVND. After removal of 5 bases from V and 5 bases from J, the junction retains 12 bases not matched to a gene. From its cysteine to its phenylalanine, the CDR3 spans 15 amino acids. Of the read, only the CDR3 DNA is kept; its 45 bases are in frame from base 1.